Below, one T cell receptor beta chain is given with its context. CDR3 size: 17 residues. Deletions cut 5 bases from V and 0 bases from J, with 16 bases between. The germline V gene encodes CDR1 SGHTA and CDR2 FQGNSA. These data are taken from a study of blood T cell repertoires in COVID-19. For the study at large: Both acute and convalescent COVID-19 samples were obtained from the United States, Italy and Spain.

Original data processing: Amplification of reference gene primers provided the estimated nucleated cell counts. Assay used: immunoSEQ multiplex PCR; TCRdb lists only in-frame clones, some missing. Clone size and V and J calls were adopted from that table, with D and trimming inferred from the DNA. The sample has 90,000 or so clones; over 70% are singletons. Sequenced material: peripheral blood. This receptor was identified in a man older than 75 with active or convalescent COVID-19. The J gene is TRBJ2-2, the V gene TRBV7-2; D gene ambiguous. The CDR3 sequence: CASSPSVQFANTGELFF. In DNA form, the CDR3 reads TGTGCCAGCAGCCCCTCAGTACAGTTTGCGAACACCGGGGAGCTGTTTTTT.